Presented here are 5 T cell receptor beta chains from one specimen sequenced in a study of early stage breast cancer tumors. This table comes from immunoSEQ multiplex PCR, and its TCRdb copy is limited to in-frame clones, with some not included. The sample has 25,000 to 30,000 clones, roughly 55% seen once. The source material was breast tumor tissue. The receptors were gathered from a person aged 45 to 59 with breast cancer.

The rearrangement joins TRBV19 to TRBJ2-5, with 8 bases aligning to TRBD2. V shed 6 bases, J shed 5 bases, and the junction held 5 bases outside the gene matches. The CDR3 spans 13 residues. The germline V gene has CDR1 LNHDA and CDR2 SQIVND (reference sequence). CDR3 nucleotides: TGTGCCAGTAGCGGGAGGGATAAGGAGACCCAGTACTTC. Its protein is CASSGRDKETQYF.

The chain carries TRBV7-9 and TRBJ2-1; the D gene could be TRBD1 or TRBD2 (5 bases each). CDR3 length equals 15 residues. Germline V lookup: CDR1 SEHNR, CDR2 FQNEAQ (reference sequence). V lost 1 base to trimming and J lost 6 bases, with 13 bases between them. This chain's CDR3 is CASSLGTTRGNEQFF. CDR3 DNA: TGTGCCAGCAGCTTAGGGACAACTAGGGGCAATGAGCAGTTCTTC.

The chain links TRBV7-2 to TRBJ2-7; 8 bases match TRBD1. Germline-derived CDR1 and CDR2 are SGHTA and FQGNSA. The CDR3 runs to 13 residues. The V and J ends lost 7 bases and 4 bases, in that order; junction bases with no gene match: 6. CDR3 loop: CASTRTGKYEQYF. The DNA for the CDR3 is TGTGCCAGCACTAGGACAGGGAAGTACGAGCAGTACTTC.

The CDR3 bases are TGCGCCAGCAGCCAAGAGAGGCGACAGGGGCGGGGACTAGCCTCCTACAATGAGCAGTTCTTC. This translates into CASSQERRQGRGLASYNEQFF. The V and J genes are TRBV4-1 and TRBJ2-1, with D tentatively TRBD2 (9 bases). The CDR3 sequence is 21 residues long. The V gene lost 0 bases and the J gene lost 0 bases, with 24 bases spanning the gap. Germline CDR1 is MGHRA and CDR2 is YSYEKL.

The chain couples TRBV9 to TRBJ2-3; 7 bases are a match to TRBD2. The CDR3 runs to 14 residues. V was clipped by 1 base and J by 5 bases; unmatched bases: 4. Per the germline V gene, CDR1 is SGDLS and CDR2 is YYNGEE. The CDR3 bases are TGTGCCAGCAGCGTAACTAGCGAAGGAGATACGCAGTATTTT. Translation gives CASSVTSEGDTQYF.